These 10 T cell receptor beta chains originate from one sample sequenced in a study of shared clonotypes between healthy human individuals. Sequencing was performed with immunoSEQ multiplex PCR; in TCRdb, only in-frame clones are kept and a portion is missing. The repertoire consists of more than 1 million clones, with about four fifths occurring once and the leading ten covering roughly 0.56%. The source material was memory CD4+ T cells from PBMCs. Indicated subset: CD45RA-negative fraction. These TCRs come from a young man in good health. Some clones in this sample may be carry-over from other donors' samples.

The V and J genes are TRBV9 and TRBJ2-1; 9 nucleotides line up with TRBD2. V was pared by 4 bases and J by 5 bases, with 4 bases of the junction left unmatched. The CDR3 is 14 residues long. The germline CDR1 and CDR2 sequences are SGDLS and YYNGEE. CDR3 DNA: TGTGCCAGCAGCTTACGGACTAGCGACAATGAGCAGTTCTTC. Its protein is CASSLRTSDNEQFF.

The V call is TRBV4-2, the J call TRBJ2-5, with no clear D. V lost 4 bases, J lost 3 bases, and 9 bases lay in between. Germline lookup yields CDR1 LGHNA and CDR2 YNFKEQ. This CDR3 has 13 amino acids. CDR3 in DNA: TGTGCCAGCAGCCTTCGTGGTGAAGAGACCCAGTACTTC. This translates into CASSLRGEETQYF.

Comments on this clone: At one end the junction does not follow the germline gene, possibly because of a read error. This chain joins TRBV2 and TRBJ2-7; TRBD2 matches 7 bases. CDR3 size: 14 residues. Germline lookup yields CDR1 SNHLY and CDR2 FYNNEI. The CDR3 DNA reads TGTGCCAGCACTGGACTGGTGGCTAGCGGTGATTTGGACTTC. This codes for CASTGLVASGDLDF.

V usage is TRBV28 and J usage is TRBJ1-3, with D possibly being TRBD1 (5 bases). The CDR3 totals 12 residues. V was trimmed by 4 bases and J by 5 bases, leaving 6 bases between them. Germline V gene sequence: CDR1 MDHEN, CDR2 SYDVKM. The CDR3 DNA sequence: TGTGCCAGCAGTTCAGGGAGAAACACCATATATTTT. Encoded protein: CASSSGRNTIYF.

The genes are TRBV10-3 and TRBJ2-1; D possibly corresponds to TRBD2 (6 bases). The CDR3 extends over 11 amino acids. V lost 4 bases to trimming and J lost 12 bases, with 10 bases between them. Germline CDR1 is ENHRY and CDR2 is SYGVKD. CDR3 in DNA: TGTGCCATCAGTGCGGAGGGCTTGCAGTTCTTC. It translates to CAISAEGLQFF.

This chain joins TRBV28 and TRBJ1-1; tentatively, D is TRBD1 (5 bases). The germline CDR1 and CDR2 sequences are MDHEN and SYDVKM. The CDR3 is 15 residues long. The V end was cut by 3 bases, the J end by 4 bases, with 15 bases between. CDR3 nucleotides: TGTGCCAGCAGTTTGTTGGGAGGGGAGAGCACTGAAGCTTTCTTT. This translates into CASSLLGGESTEAFF. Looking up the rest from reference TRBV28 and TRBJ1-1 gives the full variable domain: DVKVTQSSRYLVKRTGEKVFLECVQDMDHENMFWYRQDPGLGLRLIYFSYDVKMKEKGDIPEGYSVSREKKERFSLILESASTNQTSMYLCASSLLGGESTEAFFGQGTRLTVV.

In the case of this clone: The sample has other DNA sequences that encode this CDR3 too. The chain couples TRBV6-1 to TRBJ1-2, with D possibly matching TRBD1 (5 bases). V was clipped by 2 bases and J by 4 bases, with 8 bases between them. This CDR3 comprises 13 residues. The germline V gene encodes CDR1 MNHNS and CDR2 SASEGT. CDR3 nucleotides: TGTGCCAGCAGTGAAACGGGGGGCTATGGCTACACCTTC. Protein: CASSETGGYGYTF.

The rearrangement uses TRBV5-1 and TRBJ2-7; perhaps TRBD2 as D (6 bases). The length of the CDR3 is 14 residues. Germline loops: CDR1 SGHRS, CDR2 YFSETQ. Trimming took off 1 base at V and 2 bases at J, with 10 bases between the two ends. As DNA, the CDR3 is TGCGCCAGCAGCTTGCTAGCGACTACCTACGAGCAGTACTTC. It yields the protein CASSLLATTYEQYF. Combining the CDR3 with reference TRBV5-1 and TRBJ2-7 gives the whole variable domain KAGVTQTPRYLIKTRGQQVTLSCSPISGHRSVSWYQQTPGQGLQFLFEYFSETQRNKGNFPGRFSGRQFSNSRSEMNVSTLELGDSALYLCASSLLATTYEQYFGPGTRLTVT.

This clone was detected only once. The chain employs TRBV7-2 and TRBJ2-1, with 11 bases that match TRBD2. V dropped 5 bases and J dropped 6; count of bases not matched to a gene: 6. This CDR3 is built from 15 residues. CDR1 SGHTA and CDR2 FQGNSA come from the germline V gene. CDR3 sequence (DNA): TGTGCCAGCAGCGGTCCCGGGACTAGCGGCAATGAGCAGTTCTTC. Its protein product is CASSGPGTSGNEQFF.

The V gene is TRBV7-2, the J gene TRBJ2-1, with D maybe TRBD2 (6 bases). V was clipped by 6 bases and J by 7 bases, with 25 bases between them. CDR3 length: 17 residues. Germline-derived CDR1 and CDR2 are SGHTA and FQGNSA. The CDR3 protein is CASRPPGVAGAGNEQFF. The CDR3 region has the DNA TGTGCCAGCAGGCCTCCGGGAGTCGCTGGGGCAGGGAATGAGCAGTTCTTC.